The clone carrying this T cell receptor (beta chain) was observed once. Its target is unknown. Together with a sample-barcoded 5' primer, a J-beta primer mix was included in a second PCR lasting about 7 to 11 cycles. Each CDR3 protein gets one entry after TCRdb re-called the 5' RACE reads with MiXCR. Of approximately 690,000 distinct CDR3 sequences in the sample, roughly three fifths were seen once. The data originate from a study of blood T cells in healthy people across ages. Notes on the study in general: In older individuals, TCR beta diversity per million T cells was lower, falling roughly linearly with age. When set beside aged donors, long-lived donors presented more naive CD4+ cells and higher diversity.

This CDR3 has 14 residues. The J segment lost 10 bases and the V segment lost 3 bases, leaving 4 bases of the junction unmatched. Germline CDR1 is SGDLS and CDR2 is YYNGEE. This TCR was recovered from a man in his sixties in good health. What was sequenced was blood. The V gene is TRBV9, the J gene TRBJ1-6; 10 bases are shared with TRBD1. CDR3 coding DNA: TGTGCCAGCAGCGGACAGGGGGCAGGGTCACCCCTCCACTTT. Translating it yields CASSGQGAGSPLHF.